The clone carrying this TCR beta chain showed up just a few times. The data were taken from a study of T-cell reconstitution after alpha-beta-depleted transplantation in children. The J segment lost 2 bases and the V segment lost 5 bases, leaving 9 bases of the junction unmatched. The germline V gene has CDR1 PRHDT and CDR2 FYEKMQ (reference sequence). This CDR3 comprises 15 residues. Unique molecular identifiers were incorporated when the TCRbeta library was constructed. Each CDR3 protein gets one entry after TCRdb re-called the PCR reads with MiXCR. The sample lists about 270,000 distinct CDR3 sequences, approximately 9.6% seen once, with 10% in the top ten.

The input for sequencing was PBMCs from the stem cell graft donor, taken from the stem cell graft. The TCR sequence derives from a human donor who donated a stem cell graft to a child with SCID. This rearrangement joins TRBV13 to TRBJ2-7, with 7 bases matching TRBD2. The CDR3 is CASSPAGGGTYEQYF. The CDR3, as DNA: TGTGCCAGCAGCCCCGCGGGCGGGGGAACCTACGAGCAGTACTTC. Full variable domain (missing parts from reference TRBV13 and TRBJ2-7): AAGVIQSPRHLIKEKRETATLKCYPIPRHDTVYWYQQGPGQDPQFLISFYEKMQSDKGSIPDRFSAQQFSDYHSELNMSSLELGDSALYFCASSPAGGGTYEQYFGPGTRLTVT.